This TCR beta chain was identified in a study of cytomegalovirus exposure and HLA in healthy donors. Study results and limitations: In a later analysis, HLA-C alleles had the fewest associated TCRs, DRB1 alleles the most.

PCR involved 60 Vbeta and 13 Jbeta primers. Repertoires were generated with immunoSEQ multiplex PCR, while TCRdb's copy carries only in-frame clones and drops some. The sample yields some 170,000 clones, approximately 80% seen once. Concerning this clone: No antigen is known for it.

The CDR3 consists of 16 residues. Germline loops: CDR1 SGHRS, CDR2 YFSETQ. After removal of 0 bases from V and 1 base from J, the junction contained 3 bases not matched to a gene. At the time of sampling, donors were nominally healthy, though unrecorded immune exposures were likely. The genes are TRBV5-1 and TRBJ2-3, with TRBD1 matching 9 bases. Sequencing was done on a sample of PBMCs. The origin of this receptor is a woman aged 18-35 years in good health and CMV-seropositive. DNA of the CDR3: TGCGCCAGCAGCTTGGGGACAGGGGTTGGCACAGATACGCAGTATTTT. Its protein is CASSLGTGVGTDTQYF.